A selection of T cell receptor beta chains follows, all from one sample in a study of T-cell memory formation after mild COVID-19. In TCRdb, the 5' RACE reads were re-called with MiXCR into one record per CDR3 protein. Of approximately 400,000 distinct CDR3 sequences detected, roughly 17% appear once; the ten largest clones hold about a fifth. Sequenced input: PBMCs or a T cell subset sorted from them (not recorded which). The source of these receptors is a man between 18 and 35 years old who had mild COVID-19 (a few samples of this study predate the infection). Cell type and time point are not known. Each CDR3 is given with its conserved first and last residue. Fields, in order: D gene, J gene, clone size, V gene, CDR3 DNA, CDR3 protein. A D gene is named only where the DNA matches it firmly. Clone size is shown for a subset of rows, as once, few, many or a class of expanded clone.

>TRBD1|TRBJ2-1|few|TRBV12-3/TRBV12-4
TGTGCCAGCAGCTCGACAGGGGGTTGGTTACGCAATGAGCAGTTCTTC
CASSSTGGWLRNEQFF
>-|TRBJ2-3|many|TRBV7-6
TGTGCCAGCAGCTTAGCGGGGGGGCCCCTGTATTTT
CASSLAGGPLYF
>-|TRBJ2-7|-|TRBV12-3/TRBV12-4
TGTGCCAGCAGCTCGGACAGTACCTACGAGCAGTACTTC
CASSSDSTYEQYF
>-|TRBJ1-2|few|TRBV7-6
TGTGCCAGCAGCAAGGGACACCAGGGCGGCTACACCTTC
CASSKGHQGGYTF
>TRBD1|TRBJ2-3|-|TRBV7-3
TGTGCCAGCAGCGTGGCCGCGGCAGGGGGCGCCCCAGATACGCAGTATTTT
CASSVAAAGGAPDTQYF
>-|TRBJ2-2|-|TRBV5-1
TGCGCCAGCAGAGTGGGGAACACCGGGGAGCTGTTTTTT
CASRVGNTGELFF
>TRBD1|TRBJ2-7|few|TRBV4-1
TGCGCCAGCAGCCCCGGACAGGGGGCAAACGAGCAGTACTTC
CASSPGQGANEQYF
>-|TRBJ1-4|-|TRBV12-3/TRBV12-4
TGTGCCAGCAGTTTAGGATCTCCTAATGAAAAACTGTTTTTT
CASSLGSPNEKLFF
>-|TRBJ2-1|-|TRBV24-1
TGTGCCACCAGTGATTGGGGTCTAAATGAGCAGTTCTTC
CATSDWGLNEQFF
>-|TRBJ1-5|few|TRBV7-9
TGTGCCAGCAGCTTATACCAGGGTGAGCCCCAGCATTTT
CASSLYQGEPQHF
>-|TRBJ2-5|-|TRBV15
TGTGCCACCAGCTTCCGCGGGGGCCGGGGGACCCAGTACTTC
CATSFRGGRGTQYF
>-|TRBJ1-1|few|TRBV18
TGTGCCAGCTCACCTACACAGGTGGGGAACACTGAAGCTTTCTTT
CASSPTQVGNTEAFF
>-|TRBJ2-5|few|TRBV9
TGTGCCAGCAGCCCTCGACCGGAAGAGACCCAGTACTTC
CASSPRPEETQYF
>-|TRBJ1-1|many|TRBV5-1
TGCGCCAGCAGCTCACAGGGTTATCGGACTGAAGCTTTCTTT
CASSSQGYRTEAFF
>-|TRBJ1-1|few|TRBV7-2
TGTGCCAGCAGCTTAGCGGGGCCCCAAGCTTTCTTT
CASSLAGPQAFF
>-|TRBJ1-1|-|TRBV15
TGTGCCACCAGCGCAACCCTGACAGAGAACACTGAAGCTTTCTTT
CATSATLTENTEAFF
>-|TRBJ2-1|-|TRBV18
TGTGCCAGCTCACCCGGACAGCCAAATGAGCAGTTCTTC
CASSPGQPNEQFF
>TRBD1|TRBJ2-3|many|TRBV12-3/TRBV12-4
TGTGCCAGCAGTCTCGATCGACAGGGGAGCACAGATACGCAGTATTTT
CASSLDRQGSTDTQYF
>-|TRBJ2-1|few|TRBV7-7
TGTGCCAGCAGCTCGATACCAGGGGATGAGCAGTTCTTC
CASSSIPGDEQFF
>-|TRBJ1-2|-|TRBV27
TGTGCCAGTCTGTCGTATCAGGGAGCTAACTATGGCTACACCTTC
CASLSYQGANYGYTF
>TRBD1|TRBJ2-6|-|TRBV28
TGTGCCAGCAGTTCAATCGGACAGGGAACTACCAACGTCCTGACTTTC
CASSSIGQGTTNVLTF
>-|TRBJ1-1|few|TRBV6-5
TGTGCCAGCAGTTACGAAGCGGCAGGCCTTGAAGCTTTCTTT
CASSYEAAGLEAFF